The 16 T cell receptor beta chains reported below all come from one sample, sequenced in a study of blood T cell repertoires in COVID-19. Profiled with immunoSEQ multiplex PCR; TCRdb holds only in-frame clones, not every one. The profile shows 200,000 to 250,000 clones, 80% to 85% of them singletons. What was sequenced was peripheral blood. The receptors were sampled from a man aged 25 to 40 with active or convalescent COVID-19.

The V call is TRBV25-1, the J call TRBJ1-4; the D is unclear. This CDR3 is built from 12 residues. Germline V gene data show CDR1 as MGHDK and CDR2 as SYGVNS. V was clipped by 3 bases and J by 13 bases, with 12 bases between them. CDR3 loop: CASSDKRQALFF. The CDR3 bases are TGTGCCAGCAGTGATAAAAGGCAGGCACTGTTTTTT.

This sequence joins TRBV7-6 and TRBJ2-7, with 8 bases fitting TRBD1. V trimming: 6 bases; J trimming: 13 bases; junction bases outside the gene matches: 23. The germline V gene has CDR1 SGHVS and CDR2 FNYEAQ. CDR3 size: 16 residues. The CDR3 is CASRAPPGTGQSSRYF. In DNA form, the CDR3 reads TGTGCCAGCAGAGCCCCCCCCGGGACAGGCCAAAGTAGTAGATACTTC.

The V and J genes are TRBV15 and TRBJ1-1, with D hard to call. Germline V gene lookup returns CDR1 LNHNV and CDR2 YYDKDF (reference sequence). V lost 1 base, J lost 8 bases, and 17 bases lay in between. This CDR3 comprises 15 residues. In DNA, the CDR3 is TGTGCCACCAGCAGAGGGGCCCGACCCCGGGAGGAAGCTTTCTTT. Translation gives CATSRGARPREEAFF. The full variable domain, with the rest looked up from reference TRBV15 and TRBJ1-1, is DAMVIQNPRYQVTQFGKPVTLSCSQTLNHNVMYWYQQKSSQAPKLLFHYYDKDFNNEADTPDNFQSRRPNTSFCFLDIRSPGLGDTAMYLCATSRGARPREEAFFGQGTRLTVV.

In this sample, this clone turned up once. This chain joins TRBV6-6 and TRBJ2-1; TRBD2 agrees at 12 bases. V dropped 6 bases and J dropped 6; count of bases not matched to a gene: 9. The CDR3 has 16 residues. Germline loops: CDR1 MNHNY, CDR2 SVGAGI (reference sequence). The DNA for the CDR3 is TGTGCCAGCAGCTCGAGGACTAGCGGGATGGGCAATGAGCAGTTCTTC. This translates into CASSSRTSGMGNEQFF.

The V call is TRBV7-8, the J call TRBJ2-7; weak D call: TRBD2 (6 bases). CDR1 and CDR2 from the germline V gene are SGHVS and FQNEAQ. V lost 6 bases and J 1 base, leaving 10 bases between the germline ends. This CDR3 comprises 13 residues. The CDR3 sequence: CASRSTRSYEQYF. The CDR3, as DNA: TGTGCCAGCAGATCGACTAGATCCTACGAGCAGTACTTC.

The chain joins TRBV5-1 to TRBJ1-2; 7 bases line up with TRBD1. Germline assignment: CDR1 SGHRS and CDR2 YFSETQ. V trimming: 0 bases; J trimming: 6 bases; junction bases outside the gene matches: 8. This CDR3 is built from 15 residues. CDR3 loop: CASSLDVEGADGYTF. CDR3 nucleotide sequence: TGCGCCAGCAGCTTGGATGTGGAGGGGGCGGATGGCTACACCTTC.

The chain is built from TRBV6-2 or TRBV6-3 and TRBJ2-1; 9 nucleotides match TRBD2. CDR1 and CDR2 from the germline V gene are MNHEY and SVGEGT. V was clipped by 4 bases and J by 10 bases; unmatched bases: 2. CDR3 length: 12 amino acids. The DNA of the CDR3 is TGTGCCAGCAGTTCCCTAGCGGGAGAGCAGTTCTTC. This codes for CASSSLAGEQFF.

For the CDR3, the DNA is TGTGCCAGCAGTTTCATCAGAAATAATGAAAAACTGTTTTTT. The encoded protein is CASSFIRNNEKLFF. V usage is TRBV28 and J usage is TRBJ1-4; D unresolved. With 3 bases removed from V and 4 bases from J, the gap between germline ends came to 9 bases. Germline V CDR1 and CDR2: MDHEN, SYDVKM. The CDR3 is 14 residues long.

The chain carries TRBV18 and TRBJ2-3, with 7 nucleotides matching TRBD2. This CDR3 has 14 residues. After removal of 5 bases from V and 1 base from J, the junction contained 3 bases not matched to a gene. Germline V gives CDR1 KGHSH, CDR2 LQKENI. The CDR3 DNA is TGTGCCAGCTCAGGGCGGGAGCGCACAGATACGCAGTATTTT. Its protein is CASSGRERTDTQYF.

The J gene is TRBJ2-6, the V gene TRBV11-2; D might be TRBD2 (6 bases). Per germline, CDR1 SGHAT and CDR2 FQNNGV. Trimming shortened V by 5 bases and J by 0 bases, and 14 bases separated the two germline ends. The CDR3 totals 17 residues. For the CDR3, the DNA is TGTGCCAGCAGCCCGGGGAGGTGGGGCTCTGGGGCCAACGTCCTGACTTTC. This gives the protein CASSPGRWGSGANVLTF.

This clone turned up a few times. V and J are TRBV7-9 and TRBJ1-2; D possibly corresponds to TRBD1 (6 bases). V was pared by 5 bases and J by 2 bases, with 18 bases between. Germline CDR1 SEHNR, CDR2 FQNEAQ (reference sequence). The CDR3 contains 16 residues. CDR3 loop: CASSIAPVTGNYGYTF. The CDR3, as DNA: TGTGCCAGCAGCATCGCCCCCGTAACAGGGAACTATGGCTACACCTTC.

CDR3 sequence (DNA): TGTGCCAGCAGCGTATCAGGGGGTATCCAAGAGACCCAGTACTTC. It translates to CASSVSGGIQETQYF. V and J are TRBV9 and TRBJ2-5, with 7 bases that match TRBD1. J lost 1 base, V lost 1 base, and 4 bases had no gene match. The V gene's germline CDR1 is SGDLS and CDR2 YYNGEE. CDR3 length equals 15 residues.

The rearrangement uses TRBV5-1 and TRBJ2-1, with 7 bases aligning to TRBD2. The V gene end was trimmed by 4 bases and the J gene end by 3 bases; junction bases not matched to a gene: 7. CDR1 is SGHRS and CDR2 is YFSETQ in the germline V gene. The CDR3 extends over 15 amino acids. The CDR3 loop is CASSLSGMNYNEQFF. Written as DNA, the CDR3 is TGCGCCAGCAGCCTGAGCGGGATGAACTACAATGAGCAGTTCTTC.

This chain uses TRBV6-1 with TRBJ1-4, with 7 bases aligning to TRBD1. The CDR3 is made up of 14 amino acids. The junction had 6 bases not matched to a gene; V was cut back by 3 bases and J by 8 bases. CDR1 MNHNS and CDR2 SASEGT come from the germline V gene. Here the CDR3 reads CASSDRGEVEKLFF. The CDR3 nucleotides read TGTGCCAGCAGTGACAGGGGGGAAGTGGAAAAACTGTTTTTT.

The chain joins TRBV28 to TRBJ2-1; TRBD1 matches 7 bases. The CDR3 totals 17 residues. The germline gives CDR1 MDHEN, CDR2 SYDVKM. V was pared by 1 base and J by 6 bases, with 12 bases of the junction left unmatched. The CDR3, as DNA: TGTGCCAGCAGTTTATTCCCACAGGGGCTAAGGGGCAATGAGCAGTTCTTC. Its protein product is CASSLFPQGLRGNEQFF.

The chain uses TRBV4-1 and TRBJ2-1; 14 nucleotides line up with TRBD2. Trimming took 0 bases from V and 3 from J; bases not matched to a gene: 7. The CDR3 runs to 19 residues. CDR1 and CDR2 from the germline V gene are MGHRA and YSYEKL. The CDR3 sequence: CASSQESTSGGAFYNEQFF. CDR3 DNA: TGCGCCAGCAGCCAAGAATCGACTAGCGGGGGGGCCTTCTACAATGAGCAGTTCTTC.